This T cell receptor (beta chain) was profiled in a study of T cells in Graves' hyperthyroidism and ophthalmopathy. The source material, RNA transcripts, was used to amplify TCR beta CDR3 regions. During a first-round RT-PCR of the TCR CDR3, the HTBI primer set was used. TCRdb ran MiXCR on the multiplex PCR reads and lists one entry per CDR3 protein. Of under 750,000 distinct CDR3 sequences listed, 18% were seen once; the top ten hold approximately 16%. This CDR3 spans 14 amino acids. Germline lookup yields CDR1 LNHDA and CDR2 SQIVND (reference sequence). V lost 5 bases, J lost 7 bases, and 9 bases stayed unmatched.

The sequence derives from a woman aged 45 to 65 with Graves' hyperthyroidism that later progressed to Graves' ophthalmopathy. The chain links TRBV19 to TRBJ2-7, with TRBD1 matching over 9 bases. The specimen was blood. CDR3 amino acids: CASSGRTGDGEQYF. The CDR3 nucleotides read TGTGCCAGTAGTGGGAGGACAGGGGATGGTGAGCAGTACTTC.